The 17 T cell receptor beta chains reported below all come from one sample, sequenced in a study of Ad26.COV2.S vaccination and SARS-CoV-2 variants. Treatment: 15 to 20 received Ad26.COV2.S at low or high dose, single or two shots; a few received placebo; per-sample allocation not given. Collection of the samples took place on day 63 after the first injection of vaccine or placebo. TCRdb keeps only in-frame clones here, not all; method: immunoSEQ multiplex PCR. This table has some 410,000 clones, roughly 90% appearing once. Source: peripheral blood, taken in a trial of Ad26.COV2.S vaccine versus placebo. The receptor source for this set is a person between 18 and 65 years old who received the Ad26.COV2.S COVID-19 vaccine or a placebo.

In nucleotides, the CDR3 is TGCGCCAGCAGCTCCGGGACAAATAATGAAAAACTGTTTTTT. This translates into CASSSGTNNEKLFF. V usage is TRBV5-1 and J usage is TRBJ1-4, with D perhaps matching TRBD1 (6 bases). V dropped 3 bases and J dropped 4 bases, with 10 bases sitting between them. Germline values: CDR1 SGHRS, CDR2 YFSETQ. The CDR3 covers 14 residues.

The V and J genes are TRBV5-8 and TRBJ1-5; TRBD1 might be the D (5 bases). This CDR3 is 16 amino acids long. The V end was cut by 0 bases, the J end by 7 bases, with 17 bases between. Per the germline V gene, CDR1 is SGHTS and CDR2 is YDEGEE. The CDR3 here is CASSLDGGLRGQPQHF. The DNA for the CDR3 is TGTGCCAGCAGCTTGGATGGGGGTCTTCGGGGGCAGCCCCAGCATTTT.

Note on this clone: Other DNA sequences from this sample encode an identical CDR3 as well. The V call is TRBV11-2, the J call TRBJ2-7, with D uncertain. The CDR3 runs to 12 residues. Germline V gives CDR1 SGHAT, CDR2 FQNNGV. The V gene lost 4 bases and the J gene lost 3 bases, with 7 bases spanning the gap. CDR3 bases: TGTGCCAGCAGCTCCTCAGGCTACGAGCAGTACTTC. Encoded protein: CASSSSGYEQYF.

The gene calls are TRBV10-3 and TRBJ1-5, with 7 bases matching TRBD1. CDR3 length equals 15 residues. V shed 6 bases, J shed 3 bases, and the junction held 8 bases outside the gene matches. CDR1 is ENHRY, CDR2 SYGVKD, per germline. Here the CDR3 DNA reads TGTGCCATCAGAGCCCGGGACAGCCTCAATCAGCCCCAGCATTTT. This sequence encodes CAIRARDSLNQPQHF.

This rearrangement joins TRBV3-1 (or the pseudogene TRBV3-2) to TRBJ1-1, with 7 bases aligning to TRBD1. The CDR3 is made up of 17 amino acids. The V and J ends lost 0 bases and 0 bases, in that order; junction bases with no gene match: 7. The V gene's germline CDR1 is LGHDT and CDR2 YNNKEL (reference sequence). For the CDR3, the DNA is TGTGCCAGCAGCCAAGAAGCCCTGACAGGGCTGAACACTGAAGCTTTCTTT. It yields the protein CASSQEALTGLNTEAFF.

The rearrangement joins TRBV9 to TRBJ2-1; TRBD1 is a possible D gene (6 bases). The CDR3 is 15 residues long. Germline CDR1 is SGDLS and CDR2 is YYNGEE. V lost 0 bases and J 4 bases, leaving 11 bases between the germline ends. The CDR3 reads CASSVVGARYNEQFF. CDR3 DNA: TGTGCCAGCAGCGTAGTGGGGGCCCGATACAATGAGCAGTTCTTC.

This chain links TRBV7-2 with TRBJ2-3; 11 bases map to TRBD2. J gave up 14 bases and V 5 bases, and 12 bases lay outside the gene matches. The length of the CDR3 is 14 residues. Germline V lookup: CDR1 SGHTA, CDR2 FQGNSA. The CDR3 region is CASSGSGGAGPSYF. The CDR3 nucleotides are TGTGCCAGCAGCGGTAGCGGGGGGGCGGGACCCTCGTATTTT.

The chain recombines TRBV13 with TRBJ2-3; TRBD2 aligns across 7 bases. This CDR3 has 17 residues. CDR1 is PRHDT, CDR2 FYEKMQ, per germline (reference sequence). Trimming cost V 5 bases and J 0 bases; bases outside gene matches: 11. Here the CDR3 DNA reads TGTGCCAGCAGCGACACCCGGCGGGGGACTAGCACAGATACGCAGTATTTT. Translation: CASSDTRRGTSTDTQYF.

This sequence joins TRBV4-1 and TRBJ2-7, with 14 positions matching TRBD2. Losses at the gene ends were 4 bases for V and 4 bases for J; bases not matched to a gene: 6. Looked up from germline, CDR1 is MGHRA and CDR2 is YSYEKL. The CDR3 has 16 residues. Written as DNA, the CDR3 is TGCGCCAGCAGCCTCGGACTAGCGGGGGGCGGATACGAGCAGTACTTC. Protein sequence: CASSLGLAGGGYEQYF.

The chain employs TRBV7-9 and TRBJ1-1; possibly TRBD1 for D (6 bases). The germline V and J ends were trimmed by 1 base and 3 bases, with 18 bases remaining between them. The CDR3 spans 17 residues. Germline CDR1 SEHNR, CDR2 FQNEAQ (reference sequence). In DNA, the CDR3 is TGTGCCAGCAGCTTAGTGAGGGACACCCAGCGTCACACTGAAGCTTTCTTT. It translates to CASSLVRDTQRHTEAFF. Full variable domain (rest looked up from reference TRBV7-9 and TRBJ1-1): DTGVSQNPRHKITKRGQNVTFRCDPISEHNRLYWYRQTLGQGPEFLTYFQNEAQLEKSRLLSDRFSAERPKGSFSTLEIQRTEQGDSAMYLCASSLVRDTQRHTEAFFGQGTRLTVV.

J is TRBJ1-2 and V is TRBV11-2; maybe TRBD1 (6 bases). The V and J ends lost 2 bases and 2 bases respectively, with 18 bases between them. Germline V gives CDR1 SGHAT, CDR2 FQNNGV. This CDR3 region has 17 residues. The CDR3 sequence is CASSLFGTGLRNYGYTF. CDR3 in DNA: TGTGCCAGCAGCTTATTTGGAACAGGGTTGCGGAACTATGGCTACACCTTC.

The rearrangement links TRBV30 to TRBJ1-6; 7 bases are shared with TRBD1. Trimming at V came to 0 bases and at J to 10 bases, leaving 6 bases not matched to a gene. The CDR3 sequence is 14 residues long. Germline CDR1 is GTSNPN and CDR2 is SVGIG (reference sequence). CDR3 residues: CAWSVVTGRSPLHF. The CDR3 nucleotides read TGTGCCTGGAGTGTGGTGACAGGGCGATCACCCCTCCACTTT.

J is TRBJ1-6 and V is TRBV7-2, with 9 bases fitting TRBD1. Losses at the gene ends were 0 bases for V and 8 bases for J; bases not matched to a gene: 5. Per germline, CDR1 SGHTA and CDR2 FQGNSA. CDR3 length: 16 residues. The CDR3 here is CASSLAGTGYDSPLHF. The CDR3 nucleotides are TGTGCCAGCAGCTTAGCCGGGACAGGGTATGATTCACCCCTCCACTTT.

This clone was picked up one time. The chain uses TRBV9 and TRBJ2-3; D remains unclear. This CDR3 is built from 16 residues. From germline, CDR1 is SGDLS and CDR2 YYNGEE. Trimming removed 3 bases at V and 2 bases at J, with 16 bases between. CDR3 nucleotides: TGTGCCAGCAGCGAGACCCCCGGAGCACACACAGATACGCAGTATTTT. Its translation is CASSETPGAHTDTQYF.

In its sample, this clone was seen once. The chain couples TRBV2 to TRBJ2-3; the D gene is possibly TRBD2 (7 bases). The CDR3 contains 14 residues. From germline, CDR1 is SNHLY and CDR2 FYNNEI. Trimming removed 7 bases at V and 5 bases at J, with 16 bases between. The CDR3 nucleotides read TGTGCCAGCAAATTGCAGGGGAGGGTAGATACGCAGTATTTT. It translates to CASKLQGRVDTQYF.

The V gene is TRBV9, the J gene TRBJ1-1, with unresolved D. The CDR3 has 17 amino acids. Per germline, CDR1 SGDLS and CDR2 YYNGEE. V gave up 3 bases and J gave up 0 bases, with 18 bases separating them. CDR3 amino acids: CASSETAVLQVNTEAFF. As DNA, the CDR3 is TGTGCCAGCAGCGAGACGGCAGTCCTTCAAGTGAACACTGAAGCTTTCTTT.

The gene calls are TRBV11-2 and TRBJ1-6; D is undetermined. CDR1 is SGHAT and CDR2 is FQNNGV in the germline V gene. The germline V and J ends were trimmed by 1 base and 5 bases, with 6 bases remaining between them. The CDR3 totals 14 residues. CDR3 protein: CASSLVGDNSPLHF. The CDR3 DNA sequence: TGTGCCAGCAGCTTAGTCGGGGATAATTCACCCCTCCACTTT.